Below are 21 T cell receptor beta chains sequenced from a single sample in a study of blood T cell repertoires in COVID-19 (dated by TCRdb to 2020 to 2022). The library came from the immunoSEQ multiplex PCR assay. Here the immuneACCESS table is served through TCRdb, limited to in-frame sequences with V and J called. Missing clones are a known gap in these copies; in checked studies unresolved V genes cover under half, and the rest lacks a known reason. This sample lists 110,000 or so clones; approximately 87% were detected once. Roughly 6.5% of the sample is taken by the ten largest. The specimen was peripheral blood. The receptors originated from a woman in her fifties or sixties with acute or convalescent COVID-19.

The V and J genes are TRBV4-1 and TRBJ1-4, with TRBD1 matching 9 bases. The germline CDR1 and CDR2 sequences are MGHRA and YSYEKL. The CDR3 spans 15 residues. With V trimmed by 3 bases and J by 7 bases, 6 bases remained unmatched. The CDR3 DNA reads as TGCGCCAGCAGCCATCCCGGGACAGGGATTGAAAAACTGTTTTTT. This encodes CASSHPGTGIEKLFF.

The CDR3 loop reads CASRDTGAMGSPLHF. The CDR3 DNA reads TGTGCCAGCAGGGACACAGGGGCGATGGGTTCACCCCTCCACTTT. The V gene is TRBV6-5, the J gene TRBJ1-6, with 7 bases aligning to TRBD1. Trimming took 6 bases from V and 9 from J; bases not matched to a gene: 11. Germline V lookup: CDR1 MNHEY, CDR2 SVGAGI. The length of the CDR3 is 15 residues.

This chain uses TRBV6-5 with TRBJ2-7; 10 bases align to TRBD1. This CDR3 is built from 14 residues. The germline V gene has CDR1 MNHEY and CDR2 SVGAGI. V trimming: 7 bases; J trimming: 3 bases; junction bases outside the gene matches: 6. The CDR3 nucleotides are TGTGCCAGCAAAACCGGGACAGGGGTCTACGAGCAGTACTTC. Amino acids: CASKTGTGVYEQYF.

The chain is built from TRBV4-1 and TRBJ1-2, with D unclear. The CDR3 has 13 residues. The V gene's germline CDR1 is MGHRA and CDR2 YSYEKL. The germline V and J ends were trimmed by 4 bases and 3 bases, with 9 bases remaining between them. In nucleotides, the CDR3 is TGCGCCAGCAGCCCGAGCGGGGACTATGGCTACACCTTC. Its protein product is CASSPSGDYGYTF.

In its sample, this clone was seen a few times. The chain uses TRBV6-6 and TRBJ1-5; D is unresolved. Germline CDR1 MNHNY, CDR2 SVGAGI (reference sequence). V was clipped by 5 bases and J by 1 base, with 15 bases between them. CDR3 length: 16 residues. The CDR3 nucleotides are TGTGCCAGCAGTCCCGCGACCGGGGTGAGCAATCAGCCCCAGCATTTT. Its protein product is CASSPATGVSNQPQHF.

V usage is TRBV15 and J usage is TRBJ1-3; D perhaps matches TRBD1 (6 bases). The V gene lost 1 base and the J gene lost 2 bases, with 9 bases spanning the gap. CDR1 LNHNV and CDR2 YYDKDF come from the germline V gene (reference sequence). The CDR3 has 15 residues. The CDR3 here is CATSRVRTAGNTIYF. CDR3 DNA: TGTGCCACCAGCAGAGTACGGACAGCTGGAAACACCATATATTTT. Complete variable domain (other parts from reference TRBV15 and TRBJ1-3): DAMVIQNPRYQVTQFGKPVTLSCSQTLNHNVMYWYQQKSSQAPKLLFHYYDKDFNNEADTPDNFQSRRPNTSFCFLDIRSPGLGDTAMYLCATSRVRTAGNTIYFGEGSWLTVV.

This clone has a handful of counts. V gene TRBV5-1 combines with J gene TRBJ2-2; maybe TRBD2 (6 bases). The CDR3 is 16 residues long. CDR1 SGHRS and CDR2 YFSETQ come from the germline V gene. Between the trimmed V and J ends, which lost 2 bases and 7 bases, there was a span of 18 bases. As DNA, the CDR3 is TGCGCCAGCAGCTTCAGAGGTTCCCGGGAGCTCGGGGAGCTGTTTTTT. This translates into CASSFRGSRELGELFF.

The gene calls are TRBV3-1 (or the pseudogene TRBV3-2) and TRBJ2-7, with TRBD1 as a possible D gene (6 bases). The CDR3 runs to 15 residues. Per germline, CDR1 LGHDT and CDR2 YNNKEL (reference sequence). V shed 4 bases and J shed 3 bases, with 16 bases lying between them. The CDR3 here is CASSLGAGARYEQYF. DNA for the CDR3: TGTGCCAGCAGCCTGGGAGCAGGGGCACGCTACGAGCAGTACTTC.

This chain links TRBV11-2 with TRBJ1-4; 7 bases agree with TRBD1. The ends lost 4 bases at V and 0 bases at J; junction bases unmatched: 2. CDR3 length: 15 residues. The germline V gene encodes CDR1 SGHAT and CDR2 FQNNGV. The CDR3 DNA reads as TGTGCCAGCAGCTCGGGACAGCCAACTAATGAAAAACTGTTTTTT. Amino acids: CASSSGQPTNEKLFF. Supplemented by reference TRBV11-2 and TRBJ1-4, the full variable domain reads EAGVAQSPRYKIIEKRQSVAFWCNPISGHATLYWYQQILGQGPKLLIQFQNNGVVDDSQLPKDRFSAERLKGVDSTLKIQPAKLEDSAVYLCASSSGQPTNEKLFFGSGTQLSVL.

This clone was detected a few times. The chain uses TRBV27 and TRBJ1-2; D may be TRBD1 (6 bases). The CDR3 runs to 17 residues. Germline V gene lookup returns CDR1 MNHEY and CDR2 SMNVEV (reference sequence). V shed 2 bases and J shed 0 bases, with 16 bases lying between them. The CDR3 spells CASSLKGGAAANYGYTF. The CDR3 DNA is TGTGCCAGCAGTTTAAAGGGGGGGGCAGCAGCTAACTATGGCTACACCTTC.

This clone has only a few counts. The rearrangement links TRBV6-5 to TRBJ1-6; weak D call: TRBD1 (5 bases). The V gene lost 2 bases and the J gene lost 5 bases, with 7 bases spanning the gap. In germline, CDR1 is MNHEY, CDR2 SVGAGI. This CDR3 region has 14 residues. CDR3 region: CASSYAGNNSPLHF. CDR3 nucleotide sequence: TGTGCCAGCAGTTACGCAGGGAATAATTCACCCCTCCACTTT.

V usage is TRBV7-2 and J usage is TRBJ1-3; tentative D call: TRBD1 (5 bases). V was clipped by 0 bases and J by 3 bases, with 9 bases between them. The CDR3 spans 15 residues. CDR1 and CDR2 (germline): SGHTA, FQGNSA. The CDR3 DNA reads TGTGCCAGCAGCTTAGCGACAGTATTTGGAAACACCATATATTTT. Amino acids: CASSLATVFGNTIYF. Looking up the rest from reference TRBV7-2 and TRBJ1-3 gives the full variable domain: GAGVSQSPSNKVTEKGKDVELRCDPISGHTALYWYRQSLGQGLEFLIYFQGNSAPDKSGLPSDRFSAERTGGSVSTLTIQRTQQEDSAVYLCASSLATVFGNTIYFGEGSWLTVV.

The CDR3 here is CASSRAGGNTEAFF. The DNA for the CDR3 is TGTGCCAGCAGTCGAGCCGGGGGGAACACTGAAGCTTTCTTT. V gene TRBV11-2 combines with J gene TRBJ1-1, with a weak D call TRBD1 (5 bases). With 6 bases removed from V and 1 base from J, the gap between germline ends came to 12 bases. Per germline, CDR1 SGHAT and CDR2 FQNNGV. The CDR3 covers 14 residues.

The gene calls are TRBV6-1 and TRBJ2-1, with TRBD1 identical over 7 bases. The CDR3 runs to 19 residues. Germline V gene sequence: CDR1 MNHNS, CDR2 SASEGT. V gave up 2 bases and J gave up 8 bases; unmatched junction bases: 21. Here the CDR3 reads CASSERFVAGQAALDEQFF. CDR3 coding DNA: TGTGCCAGCAGTGAACGTTTTGTCGCCGGACAGGCGGCTCTCGATGAGCAGTTCTTC.

This clone occurred once. The chain joins TRBV5-1 to TRBJ1-6, with 9 positions matching TRBD1. This CDR3 spans 15 amino acids. From germline, CDR1 is SGHRS and CDR2 YFSETQ. After removal of 0 bases from V and 8 bases from J, the junction contained 3 bases not matched to a gene. The CDR3 DNA reads TGCGCCAGCAGCTTGGAGTGGGACAGGGATTCACCCCTCCACTTT. Encoded protein: CASSLEWDRDSPLHF.

CDR3 bases: TGTGCCAGCAGTGTCTCGCAGGGCTTGAAGTTCTTC. Translating it yields CASSVSQGLKFF. J is TRBJ2-1 and V is TRBV2; the D gene is possibly TRBD1 (5 bases). Germline V gives CDR1 SNHLY, CDR2 FYNNEI. This CDR3 is 12 amino acids long. Trimming shortened V by 4 bases and J by 14 bases, and 15 bases separated the two germline ends. The entire variable domain, with the rest obtained from reference TRBV2 and TRBJ2-1, is as follows: EPEVTQTPSHQVTQMGQEVILRCVPISNHLYFYWYRQILGQKVEFLVSFYNNEISEKSEIFDDQFSVERPDGSNFTLKIRSTKLEDSAMYFCASSVSQGLKFFGPGTRLTVL.

The chain carries TRBV6-5 and TRBJ2-4, with D unclear. There are 13 residues in the CDR3. V was shortened by 8 bases and J by 0 bases, with 8 bases between the two germline ends. CDR1 is MNHEY and CDR2 is SVGAGI in the germline V gene. The CDR3 protein is CASETLAKNIQYF. The CDR3 DNA sequence: TGTGCCAGCGAGACTTTAGCCAAAAACATTCAGTACTTC.

The chain couples TRBV30 to TRBJ1-5; D perhaps matches TRBD1 (5 bases). Trimming pared 1 base from V and 4 bases from J, leaving 8 bases between. This CDR3 region has 13 residues. Germline V gives CDR1 GTSNPN, CDR2 SVGIG (reference sequence). CDR3 nucleotides: TGTGCCTGGAGTGCGGGGGAGAATCAGCCCCAGCATTTT. It encodes CAWSAGENQPQHF.

This chain uses TRBV5-1 with TRBJ2-7; 7 bases fit TRBD1. Germline CDR1 SGHRS, CDR2 YFSETQ. CDR3 size: 13 residues. The V and J ends lost 6 bases and 4 bases, in that order; junction bases with no gene match: 7. The CDR3 here is CASTETGSYEQYF. The CDR3 DNA reads as TGCGCCAGCACCGAGACAGGGTCATACGAGCAGTACTTC.

The genes are TRBV28 and TRBJ1-6; D is unclear. V lost 7 bases and J lost 4, with 17 bases in between. Germline-derived CDR1 and CDR2 are MDHEN and SYDVKM. The CDR3 sequence is 16 residues long. The CDR3: CASNFSPGKYNSPLHF. The CDR3 DNA reads as TGTGCCAGCAATTTCTCCCCCGGGAAATATAATTCACCCCTCCACTTT.

This chain uses TRBV7-9 with TRBJ1-6; a possible D gene is TRBD1 (6 bases). The ends were cut back, 4 bases at V and 7 bases at J, with 17 bases in the middle. The CDR3 totals 16 residues. Per germline, CDR1 SEHNR and CDR2 FQNEAQ (reference sequence). CDR3 amino acids: CASSYRQEEGNSPLHF. DNA for the CDR3: TGTGCCAGCAGCTATCGACAGGAAGAGGGAAATTCACCCCTCCACTTT.